The TCR beta chain under discussion was sequenced for a study of cytomegalovirus exposure and HLA in healthy donors. The study, taken as a whole, reports: Later genetic work tied a missense DCLRE1C variant to beta-chain V and J trimming. In terms of immune exposure information, only CMV serostatus was available.

The CDR3 is 15 amino acids. Germline assignment: CDR1 MNHEY and CDR2 SVGAGI. V shed 2 bases and J shed 2 bases, with 10 bases lying between them. Regarding this clone: Its specificity is unknown.

A multiplex PCR was run with 60 Vbeta primers and 13 Jbeta primers. TCRdb's table, derived via immunoSEQ multiplex PCR, lists solely in-frame clones and lacks some. The table has about 130,000 clones, 74% seen once; the top ten hold 3.5% to 5%. The chain has TRBV6-5 and TRBJ1-5; D ambiguous. The clonotype originates from a young man in good health and CMV-seropositive. Sequencing was performed on PBMCs. CDR3 sequence (DNA): TGTGCCAGCAGTTACGGTCCGGTCGGCAATCAGCCCCAGCATTTT. This gives the protein CASSYGPVGNQPQHF.